This is a list of T cell receptor beta chains from one sample in a study of graft-versus-host responses after intestinal transplantation. No antigens are known for them. The protocol was immunoSEQ multiplex PCR, while the TCRdb copy is restricted to in-frame clones and leaves out a portion. The table records roughly 98,000 clones, over 80% of them present only once. This sample comprised unstimulated CD8+ T cells sorted from spleen or lymph node cells, obtained before transplant. The source is a human donor who was the organ donor for an intestinal transplant. Each CDR3 is given with its conserved first and last residue. A D gene is named only where the DNA matches it firmly.

V gene,D gene,J gene,CDR3 protein,CDR3 DNA
TRBV2,.,TRBJ1-6,CASTPPLGGRSSYNSPLHF,TGTGCCAGCACTCCACCTTTGGGGGGGAGGAGCTCCTATAATTCACCCCTCCACTTT
TRBV7-9,.,TRBJ1-2,CASSLGDYGYTF,TGTGCCAGCAGCTTGGGCGACTATGGCTACACCTTC
TRBV7-9,.,TRBJ2-7,CASSLALGRAPYEQYF,TGTGCCAGCAGCTTAGCGCTAGGGCGGGCCCCCTACGAGCAGTACTTC
TRBV11-2,TRBD1,TRBJ1-3,CASSSPVDKTGGPGNTIYF,TGTGCCAGCAGCTCACCTGTAGATAAAACAGGGGGCCCTGGAAACACCATATATTTT
TRBV29-1,TRBD1,TRBJ2-2,CSVRWDRILNTGELFF,TGCAGCGTCCGATGGGACAGGATCCTTAACACCGGGGAGCTGTTTTTT
TRBV5-6,TRBD1,TRBJ2-5,CASSLSVRGSQYF,TGTGCCAGCAGCTTGTCGGTCAGGGGGTCCCAGTACTTC
TRBV7-9,TRBD2,TRBJ2-1,CASSSRRPAGVYNEQFF,TGTGCCAGCAGCTCCCGTCGTCCAGCGGGAGTCTACAATGAGCAGTTCTTC
TRBV5-6,.,TRBJ1-1,CASSGTENTEAFF,TGTGCCAGCAGCGGTACAGAGAACACTGAAGCTTTCTTT
TRBV27,.,TRBJ2-7,CASSRGQIIYEQYF,TGTGCCAGCAGTCGGGGACAAATCATCTACGAGCAGTACTTC
TRBV27,.,TRBJ1-1,CASSLSPGGDTEAFF,TGTGCCAGCAGTTTATCCCCGGGAGGGGACACTGAAGCTTTCTTT
TRBV6-1,.,TRBJ1-1,CASRRRGSEAFF,TGTGCCAGCAGGCGCAGGGGTTCTGAAGCTTTCTTT
TRBV19,.,TRBJ2-1,CASSMGTLPSSYNEQFF,TGTGCCAGTAGTATGGGGACTCTTCCGAGCTCCTACAATGAGCAGTTCTTC
TRBV5-1,.,TRBJ1-1,CASSYNSLALNTEAFF,TGCGCCAGCAGTTACAATTCGTTGGCCCTGAACACTGAAGCTTTCTTT
TRBV4-3,.,TRBJ2-5,CASSQARTAQETQYF,TGCGCCAGCAGCCAGGCCCGGACAGCCCAAGAGACCCAGTACTTC
TRBV4-1,TRBD1,TRBJ2-1,CASSQEGTGAPDEQFF,TGCGCCAGCAGCCAAGAGGGGACAGGGGCTCCCGATGAGCAGTTCTTC
TRBV11-2,.,TRBJ2-7,CASSFMGGAGFYEQYF,TGTGCCAGCAGCTTTATGGGCGGGGCTGGGTTCTACGAGCAGTACTTC
TRBV21-1,.,TRBJ1-2,CASSKIPDRNGKGYTF,TGTGCCAGCAGCAAAATCCCCGACAGGAATGGTAAGGGCTACACCTTC
TRBV9,TRBD2,TRBJ2-7,CASSVEAAGAYEQYF,TGTGCCAGCAGCGTAGAGGCGGCGGGAGCCTACGAGCAGTACTTC